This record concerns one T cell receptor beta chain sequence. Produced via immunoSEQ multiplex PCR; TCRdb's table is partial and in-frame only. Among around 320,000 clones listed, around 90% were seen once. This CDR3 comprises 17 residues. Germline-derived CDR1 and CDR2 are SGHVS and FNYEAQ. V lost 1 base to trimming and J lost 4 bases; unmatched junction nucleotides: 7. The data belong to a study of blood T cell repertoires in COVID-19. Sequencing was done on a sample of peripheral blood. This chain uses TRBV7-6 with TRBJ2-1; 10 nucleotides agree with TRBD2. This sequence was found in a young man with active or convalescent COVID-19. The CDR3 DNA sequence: TGTGCCAGCAGCTTAGAGGCAGGAGCGGGAGGGTACAATGAGCAGTTCTTC. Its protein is CASSLEAGAGGYNEQFF. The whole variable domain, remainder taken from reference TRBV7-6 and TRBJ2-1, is GAGVSQSPRYKVTKRGQDVALRCDPISGHVSLYWYRQALGQGPEFLTYFNYEAQQDKSGLPNDRFSAERPEGSISTLTIQRTEQRDSAMYRCASSLEAGAGGYNEQFFGPGTRLTVL.